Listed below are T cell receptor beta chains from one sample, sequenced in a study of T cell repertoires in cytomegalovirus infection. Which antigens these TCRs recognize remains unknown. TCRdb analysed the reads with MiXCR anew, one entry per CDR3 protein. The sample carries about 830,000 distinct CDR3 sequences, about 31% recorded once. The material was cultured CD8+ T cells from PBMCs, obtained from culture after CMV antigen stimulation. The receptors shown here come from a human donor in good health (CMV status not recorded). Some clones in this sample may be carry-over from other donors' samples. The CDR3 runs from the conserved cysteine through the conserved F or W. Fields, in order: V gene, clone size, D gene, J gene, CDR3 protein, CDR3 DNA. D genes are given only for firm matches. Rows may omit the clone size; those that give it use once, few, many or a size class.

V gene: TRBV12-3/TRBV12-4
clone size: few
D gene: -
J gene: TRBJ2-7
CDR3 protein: CASSLAGFVYEQYF
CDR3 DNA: TGTGCCAGCAGTTTAGCCGGCTTTGTCTACGAGCAGTACTTC

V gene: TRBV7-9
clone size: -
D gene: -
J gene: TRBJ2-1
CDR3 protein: CASSHGGSGYNEQFF
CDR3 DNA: TGTGCCAGCAGCCACGGAGGGAGTGGCTACAATGAGCAGTTCTTC

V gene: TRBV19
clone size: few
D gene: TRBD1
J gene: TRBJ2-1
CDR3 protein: CASSLAGTGGNEQFF
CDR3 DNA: TGTGCCAGTAGTTTGGCCGGGACAGGGGGTAATGAGCAGTTCTTC

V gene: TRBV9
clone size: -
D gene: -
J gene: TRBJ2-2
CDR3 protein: CASGERWNTGELFF
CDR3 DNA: TGTGCCAGCGGTGAGCGTTGGAACACCGGGGAGCTGTTTTTT

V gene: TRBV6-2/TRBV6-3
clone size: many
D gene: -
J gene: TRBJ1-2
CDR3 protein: CASSYSRGHDRGYTF
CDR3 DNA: TGTGCCAGCAGTTACTCGAGGGGACACGACCGCGGCTACACCTTC

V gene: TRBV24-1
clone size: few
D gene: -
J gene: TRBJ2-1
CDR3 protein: CATSSTGPYNEQFF
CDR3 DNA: TGTGCCACCAGCAGCACCGGACCTTACAATGAGCAGTTCTTC

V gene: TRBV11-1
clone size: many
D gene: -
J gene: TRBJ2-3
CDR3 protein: CASSLEVDTQYF
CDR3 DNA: TGTGCCAGCAGCTTAGAAGTAGATACGCAGTATTTT

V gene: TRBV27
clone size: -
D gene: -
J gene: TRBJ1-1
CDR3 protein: CASSLRKWADMNTEAFF
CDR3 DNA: TGTGCCAGCAGTTTGAGGAAATGGGCTGATATGAACACTGAAGCTTTCTTT

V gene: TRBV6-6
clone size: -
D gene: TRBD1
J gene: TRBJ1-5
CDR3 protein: CASSSDRDHSNQPQHF
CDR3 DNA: TGTGCCAGCAGCTCGGACAGGGACCATAGCAATCAGCCCCAGCATTTT

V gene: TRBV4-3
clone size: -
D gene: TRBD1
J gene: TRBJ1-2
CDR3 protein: CASSQAQGVVDGYTF
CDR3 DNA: TGCGCCAGCAGCCAAGCTCAGGGGGTGGTGGACGGCTACACCTTC

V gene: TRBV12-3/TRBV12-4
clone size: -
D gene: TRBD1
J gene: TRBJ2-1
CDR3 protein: CASRPGTGYYNEQFF
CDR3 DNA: TGTGCCAGCAGACCCGGGACAGGTTACTACAATGAGCAGTTCTTC

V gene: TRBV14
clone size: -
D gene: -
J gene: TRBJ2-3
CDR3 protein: CASSQDKPSRDTQYF
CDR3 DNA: TGTGCCAGCAGCCAAGATAAACCGTCGAGGGATACGCAGTATTTT

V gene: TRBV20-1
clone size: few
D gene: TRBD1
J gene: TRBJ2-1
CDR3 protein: CSAIHRGLGEQFF
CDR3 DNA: TGCAGTGCCATTCACAGGGGATTAGGTGAGCAGTTCTTC

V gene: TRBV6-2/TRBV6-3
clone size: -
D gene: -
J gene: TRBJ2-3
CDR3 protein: CASSEEDTDTQYF
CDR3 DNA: TGTGCCAGCAGCGAGGAAGACACAGATACGCAGTATTTT

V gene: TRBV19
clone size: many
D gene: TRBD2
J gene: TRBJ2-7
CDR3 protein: CASSIRGTSGDEQYF
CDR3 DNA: TGTGCCAGTAGTATTCGCGGGACTAGCGGGGACGAGCAGTACTTC

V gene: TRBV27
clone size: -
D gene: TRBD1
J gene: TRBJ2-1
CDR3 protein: CASSSPWAGGSYNEQFF
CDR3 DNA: TGTGCCAGCAGTTCCCCGTGGGCAGGGGGCTCCTACAATGAGCAGTTCTTC

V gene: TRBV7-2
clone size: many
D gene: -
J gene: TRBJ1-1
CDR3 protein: CASSFAPGFGNTEAFF
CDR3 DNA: TGTGCCAGCAGCTTCGCCCCTGGTTTCGGGAACACTGAAGCTTTCTTT

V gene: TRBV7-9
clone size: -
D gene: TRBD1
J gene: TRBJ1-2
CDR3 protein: CASSFSPRDSNYGYTF
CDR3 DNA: TGTGCCAGCAGCTTCAGCCCCCGGGACAGTAACTATGGCTACACCTTC

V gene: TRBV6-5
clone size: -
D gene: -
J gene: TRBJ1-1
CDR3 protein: CAIRRGGEAFF
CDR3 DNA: TGTGCCATCCGGAGGGGCGGGGAAGCTTTCTTT

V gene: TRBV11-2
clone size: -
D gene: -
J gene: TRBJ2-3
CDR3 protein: CASSTGGRHTDTQYF
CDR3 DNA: TGTGCCAGCAGCACCGGGGGGCGCCACACAGATACGCAGTATTTT

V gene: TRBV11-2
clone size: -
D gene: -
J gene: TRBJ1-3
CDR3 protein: CASSPWRETGNTIYF
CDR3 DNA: TGTGCCAGCTCCCCATGGAGGGAGACTGGAAACACCATATATTTT

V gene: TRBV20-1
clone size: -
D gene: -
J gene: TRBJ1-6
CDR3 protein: CSARGRLPGENSPLHF
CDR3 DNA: TGCAGTGCTAGAGGTCGGCTCCCGGGGGAAAATTCACCCCTCCACTTT

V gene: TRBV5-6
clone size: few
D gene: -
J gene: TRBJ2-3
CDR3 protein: CASSSAVDTQYF
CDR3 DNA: TGTGCCAGCAGCTCAGCGGTAGATACGCAGTATTTT

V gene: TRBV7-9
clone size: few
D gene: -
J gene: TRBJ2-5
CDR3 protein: CASSLSVGETQYF
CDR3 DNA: TGTGCCAGCAGCCTTAGCGTAGGAGAGACCCAGTACTTC

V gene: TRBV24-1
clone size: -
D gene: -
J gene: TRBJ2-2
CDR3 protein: CATSDFPQDGGELFF
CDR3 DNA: TGTGCCACCAGTGATTTTCCCCAGGATGGCGGGGAGCTATTTTTT

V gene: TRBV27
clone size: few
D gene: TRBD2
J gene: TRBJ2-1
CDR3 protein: CASSLYRGAYNEQFF
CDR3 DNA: TGTGCCAGCAGTTTATACCGGGGGGCCTACAATGAGCAGTTCTTC

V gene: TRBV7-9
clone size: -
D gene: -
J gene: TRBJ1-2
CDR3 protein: CASSLDGGYSYGYTF
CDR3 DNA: TGTGCCAGCAGCTTAGACGGGGGATATAGCTATGGCTACACCTTC

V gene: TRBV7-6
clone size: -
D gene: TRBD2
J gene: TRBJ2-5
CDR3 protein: CAGGGDGETQYF
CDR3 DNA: TGTGCTGGGGGAGGGGATGGAGAGACCCAGTACTTC

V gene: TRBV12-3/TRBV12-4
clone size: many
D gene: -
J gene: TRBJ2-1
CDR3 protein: CASMSFSSYNEQFF
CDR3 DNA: TGTGCCAGCATGAGTTTTAGCTCCTACAATGAGCAGTTCTTC

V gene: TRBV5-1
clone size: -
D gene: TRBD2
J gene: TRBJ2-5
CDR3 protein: CASSLTAGVETQYF
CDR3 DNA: TGCGCCAGCAGCTTGACGGCGGGGGTGGAGACCCAGTACTTC

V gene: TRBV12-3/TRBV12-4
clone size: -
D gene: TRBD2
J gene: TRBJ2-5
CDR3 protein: CASSSSGRQETQYF
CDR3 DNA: TGTGCCAGCAGTTCTAGCGGGCGCCAAGAGACCCAGTACTTC

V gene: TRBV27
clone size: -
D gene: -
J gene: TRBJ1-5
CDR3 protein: CASSSRQSNQPQHF
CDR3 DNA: TGTGCCAGCAGTTCACGACAGTCGAATCAGCCCCAGCATTTT

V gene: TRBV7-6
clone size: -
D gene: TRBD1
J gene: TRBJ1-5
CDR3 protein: CGSRATGGRNQPQHF
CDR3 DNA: TGTGGCAGCAGAGCTACAGGGGGTAGGAATCAGCCCCAGCATTTT

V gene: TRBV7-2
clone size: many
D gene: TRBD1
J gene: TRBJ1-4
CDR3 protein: CASSSTWDREEKLFF
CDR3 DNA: TGTGCCAGCAGCTCCACATGGGACAGGGAGGAAAAACTGTTTTTT

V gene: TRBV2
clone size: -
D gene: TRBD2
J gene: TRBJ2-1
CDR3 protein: CASSDTSGGAHNEQFF
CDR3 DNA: TGTGCCAGCAGTGATACTAGCGGGGGGGCACACAATGAGCAGTTCTTC

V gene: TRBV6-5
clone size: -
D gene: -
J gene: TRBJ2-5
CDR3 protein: CASSYLPQGEETQYF
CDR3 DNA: TGTGCCAGCAGTTATCTTCCCCAGGGAGAGGAGACCCAGTACTTC

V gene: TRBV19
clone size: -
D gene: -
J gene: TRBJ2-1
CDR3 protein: CASSIGALGGEYNEQFF
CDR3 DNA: TGTGCCAGTAGTATCGGAGCCTTGGGGGGCGAGTACAATGAGCAGTTCTTC

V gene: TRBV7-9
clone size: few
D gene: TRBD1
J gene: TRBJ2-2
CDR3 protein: CASSSDRVGTGELFF
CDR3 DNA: TGTGCCAGCAGTTCTGACAGGGTCGGGACCGGGGAGCTGTTTTTT

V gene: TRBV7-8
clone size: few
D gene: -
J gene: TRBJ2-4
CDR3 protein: CASSPRAPVKNIQYF
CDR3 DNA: TGTGCCAGCAGCCCCCGTGCGCCCGTTAAAAACATTCAGTACTTC

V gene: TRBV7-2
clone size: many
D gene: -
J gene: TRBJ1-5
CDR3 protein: CASSFTQEYQPQHF
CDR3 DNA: TGTGCCAGCAGCTTCACCCAGGAATATCAGCCCCAGCATTTT

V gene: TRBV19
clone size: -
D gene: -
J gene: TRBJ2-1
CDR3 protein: CASKEGTSYNEQFF
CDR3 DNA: TGTGCCAGTAAGGAGGGGACCTCCTACAATGAGCAGTTCTTC

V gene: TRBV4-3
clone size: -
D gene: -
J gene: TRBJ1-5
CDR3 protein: CASSPGGLSNQPQHF
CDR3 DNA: TGCGCCAGCAGTCCCGGAGGACTCAGCAATCAGCCCCAGCATTTT

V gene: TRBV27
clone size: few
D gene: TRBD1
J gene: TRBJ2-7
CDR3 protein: CASSPLPTGWAYEQYF
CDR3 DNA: TGTGCCAGCAGTCCCCTCCCGACAGGGTGGGCCTACGAGCAGTACTTC

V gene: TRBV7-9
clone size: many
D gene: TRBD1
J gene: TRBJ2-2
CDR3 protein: CASTLRETGDTGELFF
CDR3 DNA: TGTGCCAGCACCCTCCGGGAGACAGGGGATACCGGGGAGCTGTTTTTT

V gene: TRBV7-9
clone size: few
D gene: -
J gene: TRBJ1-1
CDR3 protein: CASRPSGQPTEAFF
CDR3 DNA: TGTGCCAGCAGACCCTCGGGACAACCGACTGAAGCTTTCTTT

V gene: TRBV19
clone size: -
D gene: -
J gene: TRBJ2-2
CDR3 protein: CASSIFGDTGELFF
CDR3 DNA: TGTGCCAGTAGTATCTTCGGAGACACCGGGGAGCTGTTTTTT

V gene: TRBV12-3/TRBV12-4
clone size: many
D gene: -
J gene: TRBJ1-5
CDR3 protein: CASSLGRSSNQPQHF
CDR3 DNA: TGTGCCAGCAGTTTAGGCAGGAGTAGCAATCAGCCCCAGCATTTT

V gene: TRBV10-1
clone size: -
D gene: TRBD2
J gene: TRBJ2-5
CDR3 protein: CASSDGLAGGPETQYF
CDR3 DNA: TGCGCCAGCAGTGACGGACTAGCGGGGGGGCCCGAGACCCAGTACTTC

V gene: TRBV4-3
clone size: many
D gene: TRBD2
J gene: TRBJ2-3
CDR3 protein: CASSQELAGGADTQYF
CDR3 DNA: TGCGCCAGCAGCCAAGAACTAGCGGGGGGGGCAGATACGCAGTATTTT

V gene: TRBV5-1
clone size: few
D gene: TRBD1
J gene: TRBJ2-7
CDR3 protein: CASGGDSAYEQYF
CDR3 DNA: TGCGCCAGCGGTGGGGACAGCGCCTACGAGCAGTACTTC

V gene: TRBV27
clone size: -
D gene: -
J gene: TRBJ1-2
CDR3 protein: CASRGGASNYGYTF
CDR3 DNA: TGTGCCAGCAGGGGGGGGGCTTCCAACTATGGCTACACCTTC

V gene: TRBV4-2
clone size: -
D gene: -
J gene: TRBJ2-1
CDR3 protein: CVSSQDLGGGYNEQFF
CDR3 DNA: TGTGTCAGCAGCCAAGATTTGGGGGGCGGGTACAATGAGCAGTTCTTC

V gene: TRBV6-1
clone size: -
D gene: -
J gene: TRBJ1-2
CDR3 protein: CASSELDSLYGYTF
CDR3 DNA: TGTGCCAGCAGTGAATTGGACTCTCTCTATGGCTACACCTTC